A selection of T cell receptor beta chains follows, all from one sample in a study of type 1 regulatory T cells. TCRdb re-called the reads through MiXCR, storing one row per CDR3 protein. The sample lists around 69,000 distinct CDR3 sequences; about three fifths were seen once. Their antigens remain unidentified. Sequencing was performed on cultured T cells, either the whole culture or a sorted T cell fraction (not recorded which). Receptors originate from a human donor in good health. Each CDR3 is given without its conserved first and last residue.

CDR3,V
ASSESVGRYGYT,TRBV6-1
ASRPSGSTDTQY,TRBV27
ASSPRTSGGSYEQY,TRBV7-8
ASSPNAGSGANVLT,TRBV12-3/TRBV12-4
AAQGSGELF,TRBV10-3
AWSGLAGYNEQF,TRBV30
ASRKTGTDTQY,TRBV6-5
ASSQATQQETQY,TRBV4-2
ASSVGKSGTQY,TRBV5-1
SAAHQLAGDETQY,TRBV20-1
SAQTGDNQPQH,TRBV20-1
ASSMDRAMGSPDTQY,TRBV5-5
SVEGPGNTGELF,TRBV29-1
SVAQGRGEQF,TRBV29-1
ASSQGKDTQY,TRBV3-1
ASSQESILNQPQH,TRBV4-1